Each of the 10 T cell receptor beta chains below was sequenced from the same sample in a study of human T cells and chemical hapten exposure. One entry per CDR3 protein, called by TCRdb with MiXCR from the RACE reads. The data contain 60,000 to 70,000 distinct CDR3 sequences, over 9.5% of them singletons. Time point of the sample: pre-sensitization, week 0. Treatment in this sample: therapeutic diphenylcyclopropenone sensitization with weekly scalp DPC. The material was whole blood, obtained in connection with sensitization to the hapten diphenylcyclopropenone (DPC). The receptor source for this set is a woman in her forties or fifties with alopecia areata. Some clones in this sample may be carry-over from other donors' samples.

This clonotype was found a few times. The V gene is TRBV20-1, the J gene TRBJ2-3; 13 bases are a match to TRBD2. Trimming took 6 bases from V and 3 from J; bases not matched to a gene: 15. Looked up from germline, CDR1 is DFQATT and CDR2 is SNEGSKA (reference sequence). The CDR3 totals 18 residues. The CDR3 spells CSASGLAGALPGTDTQYF. Written as DNA, the CDR3 is TGCAGTGCGAGCGGACTAGCGGGGGCTCTGCCCGGAACAGATACGCAGTATTTT.

The gene calls are TRBV28 and TRBJ2-6; D call uncertain. Trimming removed 5 bases from V and 3 bases from J, with 5 bases in between. The CDR3 extends over 13 amino acids. Germline loops: CDR1 MDHEN, CDR2 SYDVKM. CDR3 nucleotides: TGTGCCAGCAGTCGTTATGGGGCCAACGTCCTGACTTTC. Amino acid sequence: CASSRYGANVLTF.

Many counts were recorded for this clonotype. The rearrangement links TRBV27 to TRBJ2-2, with no clear D. V was cut by 10 bases and J by 4 bases, with 19 bases left in between. Germline CDR1 is MNHEY and CDR2 is SMNVEV (reference sequence). This CDR3 has 15 residues. CDR3 protein: CATSASSRSTGELFF. The CDR3 DNA sequence: TGTGCCACCTCCGCATCCAGCAGGTCCACCGGGGAGCTGTTTTTT.

This clonotype showed up just a few times. The rearrangement joins TRBV5-1 to TRBJ2-5, with D possibly TRBD1 on 5 matching bases. This CDR3 comprises 14 residues. Germline V CDR1 and CDR2: SGHRS, YFSETQ. V was trimmed by 0 bases and J by 4 bases, leaving 10 bases between them. The CDR3 protein is CASSLAAGRETQYF. CDR3 coding DNA: TGCGCCAGCAGCTTGGCAGCAGGGCGAGAGACCCAGTACTTC.

Many counts were recorded for this clonotype. This sequence joins TRBV9 and TRBJ1-1; TRBD1 might be the D (6 bases). This CDR3 is built from 13 residues. Looked up from germline, CDR1 is SGDLS and CDR2 is YYNGEE. V was cut by 7 bases and J by 1 base, with 11 bases left in between. This CDR3 reads CASGKGENTEAFF. The CDR3, as DNA: TGTGCCAGCGGAAAGGGGGAGAACACTGAAGCTTTCTTT.

This clonotype occurred many times. The chain recombines TRBV7-6 with TRBJ2-6, with a possible D match to TRBD1 (5 bases). The germline gives CDR1 SGHVS, CDR2 FNYEAQ. This CDR3 has 18 amino acids. The V end lost 5 bases, the J end lost 3 bases, and 20 bases lay between the germline ends. The CDR3 protein is CASSPTGRARGGANVLTF. The CDR3 DNA sequence: TGTGCCAGCAGCCCAACGGGCAGGGCGAGAGGTGGGGCCAACGTCCTGACTTTC.

This clonotype was counted only a few times. The CDR3 DNA sequence: TGCGCCAGCAGCCGAGACAGGGTTCGGGAGCAGTACTTC. Its protein product is CASSRDRVREQYF. This chain joins TRBV4-3 and TRBJ2-7; 7 bases align to TRBD1. The CDR3 loop spans 13 amino acids. Germline V gives CDR1 LGHNA, CDR2 YSLEER. Trimming removed 4 bases from V and 7 bases from J; junction bases left unmatched: 7.

This clonotype appeared many times. This chain joins TRBV6-5 and TRBJ2-1, with D possibly being TRBD1 (6 bases). V was shortened by 3 bases and J by 10 bases, with 19 bases between the two germline ends. From germline, CDR1 is MNHEY and CDR2 SVGAGI. This CDR3 contains 15 residues. CDR3 sequence: CASSYSARLDREQFF. In nucleotides, the CDR3 is TGTGCCAGCAGTTATTCCGCGCGCCTAGACAGGGAGCAGTTCTTC.

This clonotype showed up just a few times. V and J are TRBV7-9 and TRBJ2-1; D tentatively reads TRBD1 or TRBD2 (5 bases each). Trimming left V 3 bases short and J 3 bases short, with 12 bases between. The CDR3 is 15 residues long. Germline CDR1 is SEHNR and CDR2 is FQNEAQ (reference sequence). For the CDR3, the DNA is TGTGCCAGCAGCTTGGGACGAGCAAACTACAATGAGCAGTTCTTC. Translating it yields CASSLGRANYNEQFF.

CDR3 loop: CASRTDTDTQYF. Written as DNA, the CDR3 is TGTGCCAGCCGGACCGACACAGATACGCAGTATTTT. The rearrangement joins TRBV28 to TRBJ2-3; no clear D gene. The CDR3 consists of 12 residues. Germline lookup yields CDR1 MDHEN and CDR2 SYDVKM. The germline V and J ends were trimmed by 8 bases and 2 bases, with 8 bases remaining between them.